This is a list of T cell receptor beta chains from one sample in a study of control samples from healthy donors and cancer patients. The assay was immunoSEQ multiplex PCR, and TCRdb's table has in-frame clones only and misses some. This table has roughly 150,000 clones, 93% appearing once. Sequencing used blood. The receptors originated from a man younger than 30 in good health. Each CDR3 is given with its conserved first and last residue. Fields, in order: D gene, V gene, J gene, clone size, CDR3 protein, CDR3 DNA. The D gene is left open where the match is weak. Size is omitted from some rows. Given values are once, few, many or a class for expanded clones.

d_gene: NA; v_gene: TRBV6-5; j_gene: TRBJ2-7; abundance: NA; CDR3aa: CASSYSGQAAEQYF; CDR3nt: TGTGCCAGCAGTTACTCGGGGCAGGCAGCCGAGCAGTACTTC
d_gene: NA; v_gene: TRBV30; j_gene: TRBJ1-1; abundance: NA; CDR3aa: CACRGNTEAFF; CDR3nt: TGTGCCTGCCGGGGGAACACTGAAGCTTTCTTT
d_gene: TRBD2; v_gene: TRBV7-2; j_gene: TRBJ2-1; abundance: NA; CDR3aa: CASSSTSGRYEVANEQFF; CDR3nt: TGTGCCAGCAGCTCCACTAGCGGGAGGTACGAAGTGGCTAATGAGCAGTTCTTC
d_gene: TRBD1; v_gene: TRBV24-1; j_gene: TRBJ1-5; abundance: NA; CDR3aa: CATSDSWDRTQHF; CDR3nt: TGTGCCACCAGTGATTCTTGGGACAGAACCCAGCATTTT
d_gene: TRBD1; v_gene: TRBV7-3; j_gene: TRBJ2-1; abundance: once; CDR3aa: CASSLNPTGPSYNEQFF; CDR3nt: TGTGCCAGCAGCTTAAACCCGACAGGGCCCTCTTACAATGAGCAGTTCTTC
d_gene: NA; v_gene: TRBV4-3; j_gene: TRBJ1-1; abundance: once; CDR3aa: CASRGHGTEAFF; CDR3nt: TGCGCCAGCAGAGGCCACGGCACTGAAGCTTTCTTT
d_gene: NA; v_gene: TRBV5-1; j_gene: TRBJ1-5; abundance: NA; CDR3aa: CASSPEQGGSNQPQHF; CDR3nt: TGCGCCAGCAGCCCAGAACAGGGTGGTAGCAATCAGCCCCAGCATTTT
d_gene: NA; v_gene: TRBV14; j_gene: TRBJ2-5; abundance: NA; CDR3aa: CASSQGSGGTETQYF; CDR3nt: TGTGCCAGCAGCCAAGGGTCCGGGGGAACAGAGACCCAGTACTTC
d_gene: NA; v_gene: TRBV11-2; j_gene: TRBJ2-1; abundance: NA; CDR3aa: CASSLDGISYNEQFF; CDR3nt: TGTGCCAGCAGCCTTGACGGAATTTCCTACAATGAGCAGTTCTTC
d_gene: NA; v_gene: TRBV7-2; j_gene: TRBJ1-5; abundance: few; CDR3aa: CASSLRGAGNQPQHF; CDR3nt: TGTGCCAGCAGCTTAAGGGGGGCAGGCAACCAGCCCCAGCATTTT
d_gene: NA; v_gene: TRBV19; j_gene: TRBJ1-1; abundance: NA; CDR3aa: CASSIGFKGLSTEAFF; CDR3nt: TGTGCCAGTAGTATCGGGTTTAAGGGTTTGAGCACTGAAGCTTTCTTT
d_gene: NA; v_gene: TRBV6-5; j_gene: TRBJ2-7; abundance: NA; CDR3aa: CASSYIKAIGYEQYF; CDR3nt: TGTGCCAGCAGTTACATAAAGGCTATCGGCTACGAGCAGTACTTC
d_gene: NA; v_gene: TRBV5-8; j_gene: TRBJ1-1; abundance: NA; CDR3aa: CASSGGTIPWRTEAFF; CDR3nt: TGTGCCAGCAGCGGGGGGACGATTCCCTGGAGGACTGAAGCTTTCTTT
d_gene: TRBD1; v_gene: TRBV7-2; j_gene: TRBJ2-6; abundance: NA; CDR3aa: CASSPIRQGALSGANVLTF; CDR3nt: TGTGCCAGCAGCCCGATCCGACAGGGGGCGCTTTCTGGGGCCAACGTCCTGACTTTC
d_gene: NA; v_gene: TRBV19; j_gene: TRBJ2-1; abundance: NA; CDR3aa: CASSLPQREQFF; CDR3nt: TGTGCCAGTAGTCTCCCCCAAAGGGAGCAGTTCTTC
d_gene: TRBD1; v_gene: TRBV18; j_gene: TRBJ1-4; abundance: NA; CDR3aa: CASSAKMGTGDWADEKLFF; CDR3nt: TGTGCCAGCTCAGCGAAGATGGGGACAGGGGACTGGGCGGACGAAAAACTGTTTTTT
d_gene: TRBD1; v_gene: TRBV28; j_gene: TRBJ1-5; abundance: NA; CDR3aa: CASSQPGQGVSEHF; CDR3nt: TGTGCCAGCAGCCAACCGGGACAGGGGGTCTCGGAGCATTTT
d_gene: NA; v_gene: TRBV18; j_gene: TRBJ2-5; abundance: NA; CDR3aa: CASSPSLGYQETQYF; CDR3nt: TGTGCCAGCTCACCCTCCCTTGGATACCAAGAGACCCAGTACTTC
d_gene: NA; v_gene: TRBV5-6; j_gene: TRBJ1-3; abundance: NA; CDR3aa: CASSLQRSFSGNTIYF; CDR3nt: TGTGCCAGCAGCTTGCAGCGATCCTTCTCTGGAAACACCATATATTTT
d_gene: NA; v_gene: TRBV7-7; j_gene: TRBJ1-4; abundance: NA; CDR3aa: CASSSSASLNEKLFF; CDR3nt: TGTGCTAGCAGCTCTAGTGCCAGCCTGAATGAAAAACTGTTTTTT
d_gene: NA; v_gene: TRBV3-1/TRBV3-2; j_gene: TRBJ2-5; abundance: NA; CDR3aa: CASSPQGGAGETQYF; CDR3nt: TGTGCCAGCAGCCCCCAGGGGGGGGCAGGGGAGACCCAGTACTTC
d_gene: NA; v_gene: TRBV19; j_gene: TRBJ2-7; abundance: NA; CDR3aa: CASSIDRNSYEQYF; CDR3nt: TGTGCCAGTAGTATAGACAGAAACTCCTACGAGCAGTACTTC
d_gene: NA; v_gene: TRBV12-3/TRBV12-4; j_gene: TRBJ2-3; abundance: NA; CDR3aa: CASSLGVQYF; CDR3nt: TGTGCCAGCAGTTTAGGTGTGCAGTATTTT
d_gene: TRBD1; v_gene: TRBV29-1; j_gene: TRBJ1-3; abundance: NA; CDR3aa: CSVEVRQGLSGNTIYF; CDR3nt: TGCAGCGTTGAAGTCCGACAGGGCCTCTCTGGAAACACCATATATTTT
d_gene: TRBD1; v_gene: TRBV5-4; j_gene: TRBJ1-1; abundance: NA; CDR3aa: CASSWGDRMNTEAFF; CDR3nt: TGTGCCAGCAGCTGGGGGGACAGGATGAACACTGAAGCTTTCTTT
d_gene: NA; v_gene: TRBV6-2/TRBV6-3; j_gene: TRBJ2-1; abundance: NA; CDR3aa: CASSPKETGNEQFF; CDR3nt: TGTGCCAGCAGTCCCAAGGAGACGGGCAATGAGCAGTTCTTC
d_gene: TRBD1; v_gene: TRBV14; j_gene: TRBJ2-1; abundance: NA; CDR3aa: CASSQGRQGLVNEQFF; CDR3nt: TGTGCCAGCAGCCAAGGGCGACAGGGATTGGTCAATGAGCAGTTCTTC
d_gene: NA; v_gene: TRBV4-2; j_gene: TRBJ2-2; abundance: NA; CDR3aa: CASSPRLAPNTGELFF; CDR3nt: TGTGCCAGCAGCCCGCGGCTAGCCCCGAACACCGGGGAGCTGTTTTTT
d_gene: TRBD2; v_gene: TRBV30; j_gene: TRBJ2-5; abundance: NA; CDR3aa: CAWSHGLEQETQYF; CDR3nt: TGTGCCTGGAGTCACGGACTAGAACAAGAGACCCAGTACTTC
d_gene: NA; v_gene: TRBV21-1; j_gene: TRBJ2-7; abundance: NA; CDR3aa: CASSRRGRSWCPSEQYF; CDR3nt: TGTGCCAGCAGCCGACGAGGGAGGTCCTGGTGTCCCTCCGAGCAGTACTTC
d_gene: TRBD1; v_gene: TRBV28; j_gene: TRBJ1-2; abundance: NA; CDR3aa: CASRTGGDPYGYTF; CDR3nt: TGTGCCAGCAGGACAGGGGGGGACCCCTATGGCTACACCTTC
d_gene: TRBD2; v_gene: TRBV18; j_gene: TRBJ2-5; abundance: NA; CDR3aa: CASSPPVGGGQETQYF; CDR3nt: TGTGCCAGCTCACCACCAGTAGGCGGGGGGCAAGAGACCCAGTACTTC
d_gene: NA; v_gene: TRBV3-1/TRBV3-2; j_gene: TRBJ1-4; abundance: NA; CDR3aa: CASSRGGVPTNEKLFF; CDR3nt: TGTGCCAGCAGCCGAGGAGGGGTCCCAACTAATGAAAAACTGTTTTTT
d_gene: NA; v_gene: TRBV21-1; j_gene: TRBJ1-2; abundance: once; CDR3aa: CASSKAVPGVSYGYTF; CDR3nt: TGTGCCAGCAGCAAAGCGGTGCCAGGGGTTTCCTATGGCTACACCTTC
d_gene: TRBD1; v_gene: TRBV18; j_gene: TRBJ1-3; abundance: NA; CDR3aa: CASSPGQVSGNTIYF; CDR3nt: TGTGCCAGCTCACCAGGACAGGTCTCTGGAAACACCATATATTTT
d_gene: NA; v_gene: TRBV28; j_gene: TRBJ2-7; abundance: NA; CDR3aa: CASSFFLGGGQYF; CDR3nt: TGTGCCAGCAGTTTCTTTCTTGGGGGCGGGCAGTACTTC
d_gene: TRBD2; v_gene: TRBV28; j_gene: TRBJ2-3; abundance: once; CDR3aa: CASIVGPPRTRISDTQYF; CDR3nt: TGTGCCAGCATCGTAGGACCTCCCCGGACTAGGATTTCTGATACGCAGTATTTT
d_gene: TRBD1; v_gene: TRBV6-4; j_gene: TRBJ2-1; abundance: NA; CDR3aa: CASRGTGGASYNEQFF; CDR3nt: TGTGCCAGCAGGGGGACAGGGGGCGCGTCCTACAATGAGCAGTTCTTC
d_gene: NA; v_gene: TRBV18; j_gene: TRBJ1-1; abundance: NA; CDR3aa: CASSPQTGNTEAFF; CDR3nt: TGTGCCAGCTCACCGCAGACAGGGAACACTGAAGCTTTCTTT
d_gene: NA; v_gene: TRBV27; j_gene: TRBJ1-2; abundance: NA; CDR3aa: CASSLGSPNYGYTF; CDR3nt: TGTGCCAGCAGTTTGGGCAGCCCTAACTATGGCTACACCTTC
d_gene: NA; v_gene: TRBV11-2; j_gene: TRBJ2-7; abundance: NA; CDR3aa: CASSFHPRGPTYEQYF; CDR3nt: TGTGCCAGCAGCTTCCACCCCCGGGGCCCCACCTACGAGCAGTACTTC
d_gene: NA; v_gene: TRBV4-3; j_gene: TRBJ1-4; abundance: NA; CDR3aa: CASSQGLATNEKLFF; CDR3nt: TGCGCCAGCAGCCAAGGACTTGCAACTAATGAAAAACTGTTTTTT
d_gene: TRBD1; v_gene: TRBV5-6; j_gene: TRBJ1-4; abundance: NA; CDR3aa: CASSLSGTANEKLFF; CDR3nt: TGTGCCAGCAGCTTGTCCGGGACAGCTAATGAAAAACTGTTTTTT
d_gene: NA; v_gene: TRBV7-6; j_gene: TRBJ1-1; abundance: NA; CDR3aa: CASSLARGLNTEAFF; CDR3nt: TGTGCCAGCAGCTTAGCCCGGGGGCTGAACACTGAAGCTTTCTTT
d_gene: TRBD1; v_gene: TRBV29-1; j_gene: TRBJ1-2; abundance: NA; CDR3aa: CSVTGGVDYGYTF; CDR3nt: TGCAGCGTCACAGGGGGAGTAGACTATGGCTACACCTTC
d_gene: NA; v_gene: TRBV5-1; j_gene: TRBJ2-2; abundance: NA; CDR3aa: CASSSNIVQMNTGELFF; CDR3nt: TGCGCCAGCAGCTCTAATATCGTGCAGATGAACACCGGGGAGCTGTTTTTT
d_gene: TRBD2; v_gene: TRBV3-1/TRBV3-2; j_gene: TRBJ2-2; abundance: NA; CDR3aa: CASSQEAGAITGELFF; CDR3nt: TGTGCCAGCAGCCAAGAAGCGGGGGCGATCACCGGGGAGCTGTTTTTT
d_gene: NA; v_gene: TRBV11-3; j_gene: TRBJ2-5; abundance: NA; CDR3aa: CASSLESRGAQYF; CDR3nt: TGTGCCAGCAGCTTAGAGTCCCGCGGGGCCCAGTACTTC
d_gene: TRBD1; v_gene: TRBV18; j_gene: TRBJ2-6; abundance: NA; CDR3aa: CASSFGQGAGANVLTF; CDR3nt: TGTGCCAGCTCATTTGGGCAGGGGGCTGGGGCCAACGTCCTGACTTTC
d_gene: NA; v_gene: TRBV18; j_gene: TRBJ2-3; abundance: NA; CDR3aa: CASSPPSGTDTQYF; CDR3nt: TGTGCCAGCTCACCACCGAGCGGCACAGATACGCAGTATTTT
d_gene: TRBD1; v_gene: TRBV28; j_gene: TRBJ2-5; abundance: NA; CDR3aa: CASSPATGGQETQYF; CDR3nt: TGTGCCAGCAGCCCCGCCACAGGGGGACAAGAGACCCAGTACTTC
d_gene: NA; v_gene: TRBV12-5; j_gene: TRBJ1-5; abundance: NA; CDR3aa: CASRDINQPQHF; CDR3nt: TGTGCTAGCCGGGACATTAATCAGCCCCAGCATTTT